The T cell receptor (beta chain) described here comes from a study of blood T cell repertoires in COVID-19. Across the study: Acute-phase and convalescent COVID-19 samples originated in the United States, Italy and Spain.

The CDR3 runs to 16 residues. CDR1 SGHRS and CDR2 YFSETQ come from the germline V gene. V gave up 4 bases and J gave up 3 bases, with 20 bases separating them. Seattle researchers signed up patients amid active infection and tracked them longitudinally. Authors' processing steps: Amplified reference gene primers provided the basis for estimating nucleated cell counts. Here immunoSEQ multiplex PCR was the method, and the copy in TCRdb shows in-frame clones only, minus some. D and trimming were read from the DNA, whereas the V and J calls and clone size are those reported in that table. The sample yields some 69,000 clones, 80% to 95% seen once.

This TCR was recovered from a man aged 50 to 59 with COVID-19, enrolled during active disease. The V call is TRBV5-1, the J call TRBJ2-7; D possibly corresponds to TRBD1 (6 bases). Sequencing was carried out using peripheral blood. The CDR3 protein is CASSLTTGTLNYEQYF. DNA for the CDR3: TGCGCCAGCAGCCTGACTACCGGGACACTTAACTACGAGCAGTACTTC. Filled out from reference TRBV5-1 and TRBJ2-7, the complete variable domain reads KAGVTQTPRYLIKTRGQQVTLSCSPISGHRSVSWYQQTPGQGLQFLFEYFSETQRNKGNFPGRFSGRQFSNSRSEMNVSTLELGDSALYLCASSLTTGTLNYEQYFGPGTRLTVT.